This T cell receptor beta chain was identified during a study of cytomegalovirus exposure and HLA in healthy donors. Study-level points and caveats: Some V segments (TRBV6-2 and TRBV6-3 among them) were excluded as indistinguishable.

In the case of this clone: Its antigen is as yet unknown.

After removal of 4 bases from V and 3 bases from J, the junction contained 4 bases not matched to a gene. The CDR3 has 15 residues. Germline CDR1 SEHNR, CDR2 FQNEAQ (reference sequence). The PCR contained 60 Vbeta and 13 Jbeta primers. Clones were read by immunoSEQ multiplex PCR, and TCRdb kept only the in-frame ones, dropping some. The table has about 130,000 clones, 81% seen once. The receptor's source is a man between 18 and 29 years old in good health and CMV-seronegative. The rearrangement uses TRBV7-9 and TRBJ2-7, with 12 bases lining up with TRBD1. The sample was PBMCs. CDR3 loop: CASSSRDRGHYEQYF. Written as DNA, the CDR3 is TGTGCCAGCAGCTCCCGGGACAGGGGGCACTACGAGCAGTACTTC. Full variable domain (remainder filled in from reference TRBV7-9 and TRBJ2-7): DTGVSQNPRHKITKRGQNVTFRCDPISEHNRLYWYRQTLGQGPEFLTYFQNEAQLEKSRLLSDRFSAERPKGSFSTLEIQRTEQGDSAMYLCASSSRDRGHYEQYFGPGTRLTVT.